What follows is one T cell receptor (beta chain) and its context. The data are from a study of T cells in Graves' hyperthyroidism and ophthalmopathy. Each diagnosis drew on symptoms, thyroxine, TRAb, thyroid ultrasound and orbital computed tomography findings. The authors took PBMCs from 10 ml fresh peripheral blood. Amplified TCR beta CDR3 regions derived from RNA transcripts. Researchers ran a first-round RT-PCR on the TCR CDR3 using the HTBI primer set. TCRdb reprocessed the multiplex PCR reads via MiXCR and lists one record per CDR3 protein. This table holds hundreds of thousands of distinct CDR3 sequences, approximately 13% found once. V was cut by 5 bases and J by 5 bases, with 15 bases left in between. The germline V gene has CDR1 SGHVS and CDR2 FNYEAQ. CDR3 length: 14 amino acids.

V is TRBV7-6 and J is TRBJ2-5, with a weak D call TRBD1 (6 bases). The sequenced material came from blood. This receptor was identified in a woman aged 30 to 39 with Graves' hyperthyroidism. CDR3 bases: TGTGCCAGCAGCATGGATCAGGGGTGGGAGACCCAGTACTTC. This encodes CASSMDQGWETQYF.